These T cell receptor beta chains were read from a single sample in a study of a mutant IDH1 vaccine in newly diagnosed glioma. No antigen has been identified for these receptors. Repertoires were generated with immunoSEQ multiplex PCR, while TCRdb's copy carries only in-frame clones and drops some. This repertoire shows about 36,000 clones, about four fifths found once; its top ten account for around 16%. The specimen was peripheral blood mononuclear cells (PBMCs), collected from a glioma patient whose treatment included an IDH1 peptide vaccine. The receptor source for this set is a woman aged 25 to 45 with glioma. Some clones in this sample may be carry-over from other donors' samples. CDR3s include the opening cysteine and the closing phenylalanine or tryptophan. A D gene is named only where the DNA matches it firmly. Clone size is given for some rows only: seen once, a few or many times, or a class if the clone is expanded.

clone_size: NA
j_call: TRBJ1-2
d_call: NA
v_call: TRBV30
cdr3_nt: TGTGCCTGCCCCCGAAAGGGCCAATATAGGGCGATCTATGGCTACACCTTC
cdr3_aa: CACPRKGQYRAIYGYTF

clone_size: NA
j_call: TRBJ2-7
d_call: NA
v_call: TRBV4-2
cdr3_nt: TGTGCCAGCAGCCAAGAGGCCGAGACCGGGACAAGGGTCAGGAACGAGCAGTACTTC
cdr3_aa: CASSQEAETGTRVRNEQYF

clone_size: NA
j_call: TRBJ2-7
d_call: NA
v_call: TRBV27
cdr3_nt: TGTGCCAGCAGCCCAGCGGCAGGACTGCTTACCTACGAGCAGTACTTC
cdr3_aa: CASSPAAGLLTYEQYF

clone_size: NA
j_call: TRBJ1-2
d_call: NA
v_call: TRBV6-1
cdr3_nt: TGTGCCAGCAGGCCTTGGGGCGTCGGGTATGGCTACACCTTC
cdr3_aa: CASRPWGVGYGYTF

clone_size: NA
j_call: TRBJ1-5
d_call: NA
v_call: TRBV15
cdr3_nt: TGTGCCACCAGCAGACTGATCAATCAGCCCCAGCATTTT
cdr3_aa: CATSRLINQPQHF

clone_size: NA
j_call: TRBJ2-7
d_call: TRBD2
v_call: TRBV19
cdr3_nt: TGTGCCAGTAGCGGGAGGGCCGGGGACGAGCAGTACTTC
cdr3_aa: CASSGRAGDEQYF

clone_size: NA
j_call: TRBJ2-7
d_call: NA
v_call: TRBV11-3
cdr3_nt: TGTGCCAGCAGCTCGTCCAGGGAAGCCTACGAGCAGTACTTC
cdr3_aa: CASSSSREAYEQYF

clone_size: NA
j_call: TRBJ2-1
d_call: TRBD2
v_call: TRBV9
cdr3_nt: TGTGCCAGCAGCGTAAGCGGGACCTCCTACAATGAGCAGTTCTTC
cdr3_aa: CASSVSGTSYNEQFF

clone_size: NA
j_call: TRBJ1-1
d_call: NA
v_call: TRBV19
cdr3_nt: TGTGCCAGTCTTGACGTACGTTTAAGGTCTGAAGCTTTCTTT
cdr3_aa: CASLDVRLRSEAFF

clone_size: NA
j_call: TRBJ1-3
d_call: NA
v_call: TRBV6-1
cdr3_nt: TGTGCCAGCACGGCCCGGGACCGAAACACCATATATTTT
cdr3_aa: CASTARDRNTIYF

clone_size: NA
j_call: TRBJ2-3
d_call: NA
v_call: TRBV5-1
cdr3_nt: TGCGCCAGCAGCTTCCGGAGCACAGATACGCAGTATTTT
cdr3_aa: CASSFRSTDTQYF

clone_size: NA
j_call: TRBJ1-4
d_call: NA
v_call: TRBV5-1
cdr3_nt: TGCGCCAGCAGCTTTTCCCACGTTAATGAAAAACTGTTTTTT
cdr3_aa: CASSFSHVNEKLFF

clone_size: NA
j_call: TRBJ1-5
d_call: NA
v_call: TRBV7-6
cdr3_nt: TGTGCCAGCAGCCCGGGGCCGGTGGGTGGCAATCAGCCCCAGCATTTT
cdr3_aa: CASSPGPVGGNQPQHF

clone_size: NA
j_call: TRBJ2-7
d_call: NA
v_call: TRBV11-3
cdr3_nt: TGTGCCAGCAGCTCCGGGACTTCCTACGAGCAGTACTTC
cdr3_aa: CASSSGTSYEQYF

clone_size: NA
j_call: TRBJ2-7
d_call: TRBD1
v_call: TRBV2
cdr3_nt: TGTGCCAGTAGGTTAGAAGGGGGCTACTACGAGCAGTACTTC
cdr3_aa: CASRLEGGYYEQYF

clone_size: NA
j_call: TRBJ2-1
d_call: TRBD2
v_call: TRBV5-4
cdr3_nt: TGTGCCAGCAACCCGGGACTAGCGGCTGAGCAGTTCTTC
cdr3_aa: CASNPGLAAEQFF

clone_size: NA
j_call: TRBJ2-2
d_call: NA
v_call: TRBV10-3
cdr3_nt: TGTGCCACCTCTGGGGGAACGGTCACCGGGGAGCTGTTTTTT
cdr3_aa: CATSGGTVTGELFF

clone_size: NA
j_call: TRBJ2-5
d_call: NA
v_call: TRBV6-1
cdr3_nt: TGTGCCAGCACCCGAGTCGGGCAGCAAGAGACCCAGTACTTC
cdr3_aa: CASTRVGQQETQYF

clone_size: few
j_call: TRBJ1-1
d_call: TRBD1
v_call: TRBV5-1
cdr3_nt: TGCGCCAGCAGCTTGGAACAGGGGAGGACTGAAGCTTTCTTT
cdr3_aa: CASSLEQGRTEAFF

clone_size: NA
j_call: TRBJ1-5
d_call: TRBD1
v_call: TRBV19
cdr3_nt: TGTGCCAGTAGCGCCGGGACAGGGACTCTTGATCAGCCCCAGCATTTT
cdr3_aa: CASSAGTGTLDQPQHF

clone_size: NA
j_call: TRBJ1-5
d_call: NA
v_call: TRBV6-1
cdr3_nt: TGTGCCAGCAGTGAATGGGGGAGCAATCAGCCCCAGCATTTT
cdr3_aa: CASSEWGSNQPQHF

clone_size: NA
j_call: TRBJ1-1
d_call: NA
v_call: TRBV5-1
cdr3_nt: TGCGCCAGCAGCTTAGCCCAGGGTGTCACTGAAGCTTTCTTT
cdr3_aa: CASSLAQGVTEAFF

clone_size: NA
j_call: TRBJ1-4
d_call: TRBD1
v_call: TRBV15
cdr3_nt: TGTGCCACCAGCAGAGAGGGACAGGGTAGGGGGGAAAAACTGTTTTTT
cdr3_aa: CATSREGQGRGEKLFF

clone_size: NA
j_call: TRBJ1-5
d_call: NA
v_call: TRBV29-1
cdr3_nt: TGCAGCGTTTCCGTCACGGACTACAATCAGCCCCAGCATTTT
cdr3_aa: CSVSVTDYNQPQHF

clone_size: NA
j_call: TRBJ2-1
d_call: TRBD2
v_call: TRBV9
cdr3_nt: TGTGCCAGCAGCCCCGAGCGGGGGAGCTCCTACAATGAGCAGTTCTTC
cdr3_aa: CASSPERGSSYNEQFF

clone_size: NA
j_call: TRBJ2-7
d_call: NA
v_call: TRBV10-2
cdr3_nt: TGCGCCAGCTCACGAGCGGACTACGAGCAGTACTTC
cdr3_aa: CASSRADYEQYF

clone_size: NA
j_call: TRBJ2-5
d_call: NA
v_call: TRBV9
cdr3_nt: TGTGCCAGCAGCCAGGGTGGGGACCAAGAGACCCAGTACTTC
cdr3_aa: CASSQGGDQETQYF

clone_size: few
j_call: TRBJ1-5
d_call: NA
v_call: TRBV6-5
cdr3_nt: TGTGCCAGCAGTTCTAGAGGGGGCAATCAGCCCCAGCATTTT
cdr3_aa: CASSSRGGNQPQHF

clone_size: NA
j_call: TRBJ2-1
d_call: NA
v_call: TRBV9
cdr3_nt: TGTGCCAGCAGCCCCCTGAGCGGGGAGCAGTTCTTC
cdr3_aa: CASSPLSGEQFF

clone_size: NA
j_call: TRBJ2-1
d_call: TRBD2
v_call: TRBV9
cdr3_nt: TGTGCCAGCAGCGTAGGGGGAGGGCCGGGAAATGAGCAGTTCTTC
cdr3_aa: CASSVGGGPGNEQFF

clone_size: NA
j_call: TRBJ2-7
d_call: NA
v_call: TRBV6-5
cdr3_nt: TGTGCCAGTTTCGACAGTCAAATCTACGAGCAGTACTTC
cdr3_aa: CASFDSQIYEQYF

clone_size: NA
j_call: TRBJ1-3
d_call: NA
v_call: TRBV4-1
cdr3_nt: TGCGCCAGCAGCCCACTTGACAGCTCTGGAAACACCATATATTTT
cdr3_aa: CASSPLDSSGNTIYF

clone_size: NA
j_call: TRBJ2-7
d_call: TRBD2
v_call: TRBV15
cdr3_nt: TGTGCCACCAGCAGAGTCTCTAGCGGGAGTCGCTACGAGCAGTACTTC
cdr3_aa: CATSRVSSGSRYEQYF

clone_size: NA
j_call: TRBJ1-5
d_call: NA
v_call: TRBV19
cdr3_nt: TGTGCCAGTAGTCGATCGGGCCAAGGCCAGAATCAGCCCCAGCATTTT
cdr3_aa: CASSRSGQGQNQPQHF

clone_size: few
j_call: TRBJ2-2
d_call: NA
v_call: TRBV5-4
cdr3_nt: TGTGCCAGCCAGAGCAACACCGGGGAGCTGTTTTTT
cdr3_aa: CASQSNTGELFF

clone_size: NA
j_call: TRBJ1-1
d_call: NA
v_call: TRBV6-1
cdr3_nt: TGTGCCAGCAGTGAACGATGGGACGGAGGTCTTTTGAACACTGAAGCTTTCTTT
cdr3_aa: CASSERWDGGLLNTEAFF

clone_size: NA
j_call: TRBJ2-1
d_call: NA
v_call: TRBV7-3
cdr3_nt: TGTGCCAGCAGCTTAGCAGCCAACAATGAGCAGTTCTTC
cdr3_aa: CASSLAANNEQFF

clone_size: NA
j_call: TRBJ2-7
d_call: NA
v_call: TRBV4-1
cdr3_nt: TGCGCCAGCAGCCTAGGGGCCGTGGGCTACGAGCAGTACTTC
cdr3_aa: CASSLGAVGYEQYF

clone_size: NA
j_call: TRBJ1-5
d_call: NA
v_call: TRBV7-3
cdr3_nt: TGTGCCAGCAGCTTATCGGGGAATCAGCCCCAGCATTTT
cdr3_aa: CASSLSGNQPQHF

clone_size: medium-sized
j_call: TRBJ2-1
d_call: NA
v_call: TRBV19
cdr3_nt: TGTGCCAGTAGAATGACTTCAGGCTCCTACAATGAGCAGTTCTTC
cdr3_aa: CASRMTSGSYNEQFF

clone_size: NA
j_call: TRBJ1-5
d_call: NA
v_call: TRBV6-5
cdr3_nt: TGTGCCAGCAGTTCTACATACACGCTCCATCAGCCCCAGCATTTT
cdr3_aa: CASSSTYTLHQPQHF

clone_size: NA
j_call: TRBJ1-1
d_call: NA
v_call: TRBV6-4
cdr3_nt: TGTGCCAGCAGCCGTGAAAAGGACACTGAAGCTTTCTTT
cdr3_aa: CASSREKDTEAFF

clone_size: NA
j_call: TRBJ2-1
d_call: NA
v_call: TRBV6-1
cdr3_nt: TGTGCCAGCGTGTTTATGAGCTCCTACAATGAGCAGTTCTTC
cdr3_aa: CASVFMSSYNEQFF

clone_size: few
j_call: TRBJ2-2
d_call: NA
v_call: TRBV27
cdr3_nt: TGTGCCAGCAGTTTGTACGGGAGTGACACCGGGGAGCTGTTTTTT
cdr3_aa: CASSLYGSDTGELFF